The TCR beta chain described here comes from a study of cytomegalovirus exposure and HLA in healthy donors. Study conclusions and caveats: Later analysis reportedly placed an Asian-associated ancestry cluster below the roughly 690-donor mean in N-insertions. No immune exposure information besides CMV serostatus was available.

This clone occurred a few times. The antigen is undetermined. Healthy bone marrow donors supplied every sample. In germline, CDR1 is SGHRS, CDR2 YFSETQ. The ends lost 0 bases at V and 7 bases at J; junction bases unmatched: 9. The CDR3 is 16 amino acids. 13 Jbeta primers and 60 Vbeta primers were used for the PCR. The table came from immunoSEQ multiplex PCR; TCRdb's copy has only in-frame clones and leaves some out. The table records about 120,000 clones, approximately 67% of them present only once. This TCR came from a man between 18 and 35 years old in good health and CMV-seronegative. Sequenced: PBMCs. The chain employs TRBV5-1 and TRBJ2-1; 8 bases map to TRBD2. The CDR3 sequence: CASSLEVRTSKNEQFF. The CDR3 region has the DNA TGCGCCAGCAGCTTGGAGGTTCGGACTAGCAAAAATGAGCAGTTCTTC.